A single sample is the source of the 14 T cell receptor beta chains below, sequenced in a study of T-cell memory formation after mild COVID-19. TCRdb reprocessed the 5' RACE reads via MiXCR and lists one record per CDR3 protein. This table holds about 240,000 distinct CDR3 sequences, 8% to 10% found once. The source material was PBMCs or a T cell subset sorted from them (not recorded which). The receptors were sampled from a man aged 18 to 29 who had mild COVID-19 (a few samples of this study predate the infection). Cell type and time point are not known.

The rearrangement links TRBV7-2 to TRBJ2-4; 7 nucleotides agree with TRBD2. The CDR3 has 14 amino acids. In germline, CDR1 is SGHTA, CDR2 FQGNSA. Trimming took 8 bases from V and 1 from J; bases not matched to a gene: 5. The CDR3 bases are TGTGCCAGCCGCCGACTAGCCGCCAAAAACATTCAGTACTTC. Protein product: CASRRLAAKNIQYF.

This clonotype was counted between two and nine times. The chain combines TRBV6-5 with TRBJ2-7; TRBD2 matches 7 bases. Germline trimming cut 5 bases from V and 9 bases from J; bases unmatched to any gene: 10. The V gene's germline CDR1 is MNHEY and CDR2 SVGAGI. CDR3 size: 13 residues. CDR3 coding DNA: TGTGCCAGCAGTAGTGTTGCAGGGAGGGTGCAGTACTTC. Its translation is CASSSVAGRVQYF.

This clonotype was observed a handful of times. This chain uses TRBV20-1 with TRBJ2-3; a possible D gene is TRBD1 (5 bases). V was shortened by 6 bases and J by 2 bases, with 15 bases between the two germline ends. The germline gives CDR1 DFQATT, CDR2 SNEGSKA (reference sequence). This CDR3 region has 14 residues. CDR3 DNA sequence: TGCAGTGCCCCTAGACAGAGCTCCACAGATACGCAGTATTTT. Protein product: CSAPRQSSTDTQYF.

This clonotype came up a few times. The V call is TRBV6-5, the J call TRBJ2-7; 9 bases line up with TRBD1. V shed 2 bases, J shed 7 bases, and the junction held 12 bases outside the gene matches. Germline loops: CDR1 MNHEY, CDR2 SVGAGI. The CDR3 is 16 residues long. CDR3 in DNA: TGTGCCAGCAGTTACACCACCGGGACAGGGTCCGGGGAGCAGTACTTC. Amino acids: CASSYTTGTGSGEQYF.

The genes are TRBV5-6 and TRBJ2-7; no clear D. Germline V gene data show CDR1 as SGHDT and CDR2 as YYEEEE. Trimming cost V 0 bases and J 3 bases, with 10 bases left between them. This CDR3 comprises 14 residues. The CDR3 DNA reads as TGTGCCAGCAGCTTGGGGTTCCAAAACTACGAGCAGTACGTC. It translates to CASSLGFQNYEQYV.

This clonotype was seen a few times. The genes are TRBV5-1 and TRBJ2-1, with D perhaps given as TRBD1 or TRBD2 (7 bases each). Trimming took off 6 bases at V and 8 bases at J, with 24 bases between the two ends. This CDR3 region has 16 residues. Germline values: CDR1 SGHRS, CDR2 YFSETQ. CDR3 loop: CASTPEGQRGGDEQFF. The CDR3 DNA reads as TGCGCCAGCACCCCGGAGGGACAGCGTGGGGGGGATGAGCAGTTCTTC.

J is TRBJ2-2 and V is TRBV10-1; maybe TRBD2 (6 bases). The V end was cut by 3 bases, the J end by 2 bases, with 7 bases between. The CDR3 sequence is 14 residues long. Germline CDR1 WNHNN, CDR2 SYGVQD (reference sequence). In DNA, the CDR3 is TGCGCCAGCAGTGATGCGGGAAACACCGGGGAGCTGTTTTTT. It encodes CASSDAGNTGELFF.

V and J are TRBV4-1 and TRBJ1-1, with D unresolved. Germline loops: CDR1 MGHRA, CDR2 YSYEKL. The CDR3 is 15 residues long. V gave up 5 bases and J gave up 1 base, with 14 bases separating them. The CDR3: CASSSGLQRNTEAFF. CDR3 nucleotides: TGCGCCAGCAGCTCAGGTTTACAGCGGAACACTGAAGCTTTCTTT.

Only a few counts were recorded for this clonotype. The rearrangement links TRBV19 to TRBJ2-7; a possible D gene is TRBD2 (5 bases). The CDR3 covers 14 residues. Between the trimmed V and J ends, which lost 5 bases and 2 bases, there was a span of 13 bases. The V gene's germline CDR1 is LNHDA and CDR2 SQIVND (reference sequence). The CDR3 nucleotides read TGTGCCAGTAGTGCCGGACTGCCGACCTACGAGCAGTACTTC. This codes for CASSAGLPTYEQYF.

The CDR3 reads CSVEESSTDTQYF. For the CDR3, the DNA is TGCAGCGTTGAAGAGTCCAGCACAGATACGCAGTATTTT. The gene calls are TRBV29-1 and TRBJ2-3; no definite D call. V was clipped by 0 bases and J by 0 bases, with 4 bases between them. Germline CDR1 and CDR2: SQVTM and ANQGSEA. The length of the CDR3 is 13 residues.

This clonotype was observed a handful of times. The chain uses TRBV4-2 and TRBJ2-7, with D maybe TRBD1 (5 bases). This CDR3 region has 15 residues. Germline CDR1 and CDR2: LGHNA and YNFKEQ. V was clipped by 0 bases and J by 2 bases, with 11 bases between them. CDR3 in DNA: TGTGCCAGCAGCCAAGAGGGGCAGGCCCCCTACGAGCAGTACTTC. Protein product: CASSQEGQAPYEQYF.

In this sample, this clonotype turned up a few times. At one of its ends the junction is not consistent with the germline gene, which may arise from a read error. This chain connects TRBV5-1 to TRBJ2-1; D call uncertain. Germline CDR1 is SGHRS and CDR2 is YFSETQ. CDR3 length: 14 residues. The CDR3 DNA reads TGCGCCAGCAGCTTGGACGAGCCTACCGACAATGAGCAGTTC. It specifies CASSLDEPTDNEQF. The variable domain in full, completed from reference TRBV5-1 and TRBJ2-1, reads KAGVTQTPRYLIKTRGQQVTLSCSPISGHRSVSWYQQTPGQGLQFLFEYFSETQRNKGNFPGRFSGRQFSNSRSEMNVSTLELGDSALYLCASSLDEPTDNEQFGPGTRLTVL.

CDR3 nucleotide sequence: TGCGCCAGCAGCCAAGAGGCTTTGAACACCGGGGAGCTGTTTTTT. It translates to CASSQEALNTGELFF. The chain links TRBV4-3 to TRBJ2-2; D is uncertain. CDR1 and CDR2 from the germline V gene are LGHNA and YSLEER. Trimming shortened V by 0 bases and J by 1 base, and 6 bases separated the two germline ends. This CDR3 has 15 residues.

This clonotype showed up just a few times. As DNA, the CDR3 is TGCGCCAGCAGTGGGGAGGCGGGTGTATGGGAGCAGTACGTC. Translation gives CASSGEAGVWEQYV. V and J are TRBV10-2 and TRBJ2-7; D may be TRBD2 (6 bases). Germline V lookup: CDR1 WSHSY, CDR2 SAAADI. There are 14 residues in the CDR3. The V gene lost 4 bases and the J gene lost 7 bases, with 17 bases spanning the gap.